The 27 T cell receptor beta chains presented below share a single source sample, sequenced in a study of cytomegalovirus exposure and HLA in healthy donors. The protocol was immunoSEQ multiplex PCR, while the TCRdb copy is restricted to in-frame clones and leaves out a portion. Counted here are some 310,000 clones, approximately 91% occurring once; the ten biggest clones make up around 0.88%. The sequenced material came from PBMCs. These receptors originate from a man aged 25 to 40 in good health and CMV-seronegative.

The genes are TRBV12-5 and TRBJ2-1, with 11 bases identical to TRBD1. Germline loops: CDR1 LGHNT, CDR2 FRNRAP. CDR3 length equals 16 residues. V dropped 2 bases and J dropped 6; count of bases not matched to a gene: 6. CDR3 protein: CASGLSRDRGFNEQFF. CDR3 in DNA: TGTGCTAGTGGTTTGTCCCGGGACAGGGGGTTCAATGAGCAGTTCTTC.

This chain connects TRBV19 to TRBJ2-7; 10 nucleotides line up with TRBD1. After removal of 4 bases from V and 6 bases from J, the junction contained 9 bases not matched to a gene. Germline assignment: CDR1 LNHDA and CDR2 SQIVND (reference sequence). CDR3 length: 15 residues. For the CDR3, the DNA is TGTGCCAGTAGTAAATCCGGGACAGGGGAAAGCGAGCAGTACTTC. Protein: CASSKSGTGESEQYF.

The rearrangement joins TRBV6-1 to TRBJ1-1; D might be TRBD1 (5 bases). The CDR3 sequence is 14 residues long. CDR1 is MNHNS and CDR2 is SASEGT in the germline V gene. Between the trimmed V and J ends, which lost 7 bases and 1 base, there was a span of 13 bases. The CDR3 DNA sequence: TGTGCCAGCACGAGGACATTCCCGAACACTGAAGCTTTCTTT. Its translation: CASTRTFPNTEAFF.

V and J are TRBV4-1 and TRBJ2-7, with 8 bases that match TRBD2. V lost 1 base and J lost 1; bases outside the gene matches: 9. CDR1 and CDR2 (germline): MGHRA, YSYEKL. This CDR3 is 17 amino acids long. The CDR3 nucleotides read TGCGCCAGCAGCCAAGGTGGGAGCGGGGGTCTTTCCTACGAGCAGTACTTC. Its protein product is CASSQGGSGGLSYEQYF.

Note on this clone: Other nucleotide sequences from this sample produce the same CDR3. This chain links TRBV11-2 with TRBJ1-2; 7 nucleotides agree with TRBD1. Germline loops: CDR1 SGHAT, CDR2 FQNNGV. CDR3 length equals 13 residues. J gave up 2 bases and V 4 bases, and 1 base lay outside the gene matches. The CDR3 sequence is CASSSDRNYGYTF. DNA for the CDR3: TGTGCCAGCAGCTCGGACAGGAACTATGGCTACACCTTC.

This chain connects TRBV6-1 to TRBJ2-7; 7 nucleotides line up with TRBD1. With 6 bases clipped from V and 0 bases from J, the junction kept 5 bases outside the gene matches. The germline V gene has CDR1 MNHNS and CDR2 SASEGT. The CDR3 is made up of 14 amino acids. CDR3 loop: CASRGGTVSYEQYF. The CDR3 DNA reads as TGTGCCAGCAGGGGTGGGACAGTCTCCTACGAGCAGTACTTC.

The J gene is TRBJ1-5, the V gene TRBV19; D perhaps matches TRBD1 (5 bases). V was pared by 3 bases and J by 10 bases, with 13 bases between. Germline CDR1 is LNHDA and CDR2 is SQIVND (reference sequence). CDR3 length: 13 amino acids. CDR3 loop: CASSIGGIRPQHF. The CDR3, as DNA: TGTGCCAGTAGTATTGGGGGGATTCGACCCCAGCATTTT.

This sequence joins TRBV6-1 and TRBJ1-5, with D possibly being TRBD1 (6 bases). Trimming cost V 7 bases and J 3 bases, with 16 bases left between them. Germline lookup yields CDR1 MNHNS and CDR2 SASEGT. The CDR3 totals 15 residues. In nucleotides, the CDR3 is TGTGCCAGCAAAGACGAACAGGGTGTCAATCAGCCCCAGCATTTT. It translates to CASKDEQGVNQPQHF.

This chain links TRBV6-5 with TRBJ2-1; 9 bases match TRBD1. Losses at the gene ends were 6 bases for V and 6 bases for J; bases not matched to a gene: 9. From germline, CDR1 is MNHEY and CDR2 SVGAGI. The CDR3 sequence is 15 residues long. The CDR3 nucleotides read TGTGCCAGCAGCCTACAGGGGGCATCGCTCAATGAGCAGTTCTTC. Protein: CASSLQGASLNEQFF.

This chain joins TRBV11-2 and TRBJ2-1, with TRBD2 matching 8 bases. The CDR3 length is 14 residues. The V and J ends lost 4 bases and 7 bases, in that order; junction bases with no gene match: 6. Germline V gene data show CDR1 as SGHAT and CDR2 as FQNNGV. The CDR3 DNA reads TGTGCCAGCAGCTCGGGGGGGCCGGGTAATGAGCAGTTCTTC. It codes for CASSSGGPGNEQFF.

This chain uses TRBV15 with TRBJ1-1; no definite D call. Germline CDR1 reads LNHNV; CDR2 reads YYDKDF (reference sequence). The V gene lost 5 bases and the J gene lost 1 base, with 8 bases spanning the gap. The CDR3 sequence is 13 residues long. The CDR3: CATSETRNTEAFF. The CDR3 bases are TGTGCCACCAGCGAGACAAGGAACACTGAAGCTTTCTTT. The full variable domain, its missing parts supplied by reference TRBV15 and TRBJ1-1, is DAMVIQNPRYQVTQFGKPVTLSCSQTLNHNVMYWYQQKSSQAPKLLFHYYDKDFNNEADTPDNFQSRRPNTSFCFLDIRSPGLGDTAMYLCATSETRNTEAFFGQGTRLTVV.

The rearrangement joins TRBV12-5 to TRBJ1-2; 8 bases match TRBD1. The CDR3 is 13 amino acids. Looked up from germline, CDR1 is LGHNT and CDR2 is FRNRAP. V was pared by 6 bases and J by 2 bases, with 2 bases of the junction left unmatched. CDR3 DNA: TGTGCTAGTGGGACAGGGGCCAACTATGGCTACACCTTC. Its translation is CASGTGANYGYTF.

This chain connects TRBV5-1 to TRBJ1-4, with D maybe TRBD1 (5 bases). In germline, CDR1 is SGHRS, CDR2 YFSETQ. Trimming removed 2 bases at V and 3 bases at J, with 8 bases between. This CDR3 region has 14 residues. CDR3 in amino acids: CASSLGAANEKLFF. The CDR3 DNA follows: TGCGCCAGCAGCTTAGGGGCAGCTAATGAAAAACTGTTTTTT.

The V call is TRBV14, the J call TRBJ2-1; 10 bases align to TRBD2. The CDR3 covers 16 residues. Germline CDR1 SGHDN, CDR2 FVKESK. J lost 4 bases, V lost 2 bases, and 5 bases had no gene match. Written as DNA, the CDR3 is TGTGCCAGCAGCCAACCACTAGCGGGGAAGTACAATGAGCAGTTCTTC. Protein: CASSQPLAGKYNEQFF.

The V call is TRBV2, the J call TRBJ1-5; D unclear. The CDR3 is made up of 13 amino acids. CDR1 is SNHLY, CDR2 FYNNEI, per germline. V lost 4 bases and J lost 4, with 8 bases in between. The CDR3 DNA is TGTGCCAGCAGTGGAGAGGGAAATCAGCCCCAGCATTTT. This sequence encodes CASSGEGNQPQHF.

The rearrangement links TRBV4-3 to TRBJ2-7; D might be TRBD1 (6 bases). Germline V lookup: CDR1 LGHNA, CDR2 YSLEER. V was shortened by 0 bases and J by 0 bases, with 15 bases between the two germline ends. The CDR3 has 17 residues. The CDR3 sequence: CASSQDSVGASSYEQYF. DNA of the CDR3: TGCGCCAGCAGCCAAGACTCGGTGGGGGCTAGCTCCTACGAGCAGTACTTC.

V gene TRBV27 combines with J gene TRBJ1-2, with TRBD1 matching over 12 bases. This CDR3 contains 16 residues. Trimming cost V 0 bases and J 5 bases; bases outside gene matches: 4. Germline CDR1 is MNHEY and CDR2 is SMNVEV (reference sequence). The CDR3 coding sequence is TGTGCCAGCAGTTTATCGGGACAGGGGGCTAGGTATGGCTACACCTTC. Its protein is CASSLSGQGARYGYTF.

In its sample, this clone was seen once. The chain links TRBV2 to TRBJ2-3, with D perhaps matching TRBD1 (5 bases). The CDR3 sequence is 15 residues long. V lost 8 bases and J 0 bases, leaving 15 bases between the germline ends. The germline V gene has CDR1 SNHLY and CDR2 FYNNEI. CDR3 in amino acids: CASSQGETSTDTQYF. The CDR3 DNA is TGTGCCAGCTCTCAAGGGGAAACTAGCACAGATACGCAGTATTTT.

The chain links TRBV11-1 to TRBJ1-1; perhaps TRBD1 as D (5 bases). V gave up 5 bases and J gave up 2 bases, with 12 bases separating them. The CDR3 contains 14 residues. Germline V gene data show CDR1 as SGHAT and CDR2 as FQDESV (reference sequence). The CDR3 region has the DNA TGTGCCAGCAGCCGACAGTGGTCAAACACTGAAGCTTTCTTT. This codes for CASSRQWSNTEAFF.

This clone was recorded once. CDR3 amino acids: CASSIDLERASISGYTF. The CDR3 DNA follows: TGTGCCAGTAGTATAGATCTTGAGAGGGCAAGTATATCGGGCTACACCTTC. The chain links TRBV19 to TRBJ1-2, with D unresolved. Germline CDR1 and CDR2: LNHDA and SQIVND (reference sequence). V lost 0 bases to trimming and J lost 8 bases, with 22 bases between them. The CDR3 is 17 amino acids.

J is TRBJ2-1 and V is TRBV5-6, with D hard to call. Trimming removed 2 bases at V and 2 bases at J, with 5 bases between. Germline CDR1 reads SGHDT; CDR2 reads YYEEEE. CDR3 length: 13 residues. Here the CDR3 reads CASSFSAYNEQFF. CDR3 nucleotides: TGTGCCAGCAGCTTCAGTGCCTACAATGAGCAGTTCTTC.

V usage is TRBV11-3 and J usage is TRBJ2-3; D gene ambiguous. The germline V and J ends were trimmed by 3 bases and 0 bases, with 10 bases remaining between them. The CDR3 has 15 residues. Germline lookup yields CDR1 SGHNT and CDR2 YENEEA. The CDR3 region is CASSFGDSSTDTQYF. CDR3 coding DNA: TGTGCCAGCAGCTTTGGAGACTCTAGCACAGATACGCAGTATTTT.

The chain combines TRBV6-5 with TRBJ1-1; tentatively, D is TRBD1 (5 bases). The CDR3 runs 15 residues. V shed 5 bases and J shed 5 bases, with 18 bases lying between them. From germline, CDR1 is MNHEY and CDR2 SVGAGI. Here the CDR3 DNA reads TGTGCCAGCAGTAGGCTTGGACGGGGGGAAACTGAAGCTTTCTTT. As protein: CASSRLGRGETEAFF.

This clone was counted a single time. The chain joins TRBV7-9 to TRBJ2-3; a possible D gene is TRBD2 (6 bases). The germline gives CDR1 SEHNR, CDR2 FQNEAQ (reference sequence). The CDR3 contains 15 residues. Trimming pared 6 bases from V and 2 bases from J, leaving 15 bases between. For the CDR3, the DNA is TGTGCCAGCAGTCCGATCGGGGGATACACAGATACGCAGTATTTT. Protein product: CASSPIGGYTDTQYF.

The genes are TRBV6-6 and TRBJ1-2, with D hard to call. The CDR3 consists of 12 residues. V lost 5 bases and J lost 5, with 9 bases in between. Germline V CDR1 and CDR2: MNHNY, SVGAGI (reference sequence). The CDR3 nucleotides are TGTGCCAGCAGTAACTACGGTTATGGCTACACCTTC. Amino acids: CASSNYGYGYTF.

The CDR3 DNA follows: TGTGCCAGCAGCTTCTCAACAGCCTCTACTGAAGCTTTCTTT. Translated: CASSFSTASTEAFF. The chain carries TRBV11-2 and TRBJ1-1; D gene uncertain. The germline V gene has CDR1 SGHAT and CDR2 FQNNGV. V shed 3 bases and J shed 5 bases, with 13 bases lying between them. The CDR3 runs to 14 residues. Supplemented by reference TRBV11-2 and TRBJ1-1, the full variable domain reads EAGVAQSPRYKIIEKRQSVAFWCNPISGHATLYWYQQILGQGPKLLIQFQNNGVVDDSQLPKDRFSAERLKGVDSTLKIQPAKLEDSAVYLCASSFSTASTEAFFGQGTRLTVV.

The rearrangement uses TRBV5-1 and TRBJ1-3; TRBD1 aligns across 9 bases. Trimming removed 3 bases from V and 2 bases from J; junction bases left unmatched: 9. The germline gives CDR1 SGHRS, CDR2 YFSETQ. This CDR3 is 17 amino acids long. The CDR3 spells CASSWGTGRRTGNTIYF. The CDR3 DNA sequence: TGCGCCAGCAGCTGGGGGACAGGGAGGAGGACTGGAAACACCATATATTTT.